This T cell receptor (beta chain) was profiled in a study of T-cell memory formation after mild COVID-19. CDR3 length: 15 residues. Per the germline V gene, CDR1 is LGHNA and CDR2 is YNFKEQ. Trimming shortened V by 0 bases and J by 7 bases, and 15 bases separated the two germline ends. MiXCR, run by TCRdb on the 5' RACE reads, gives a single entry per CDR3 protein. The top ten hold approximately 3.6% of the sample, which has roughly 260,000 distinct CDR3 sequences, about 17% seen once. This clonotype was observed many times. This clonotype originated in a man between 18 and 29 years old who had mild COVID-19 (a few samples of this study predate the infection). Cell type and time point are not known. Sequenced sample: PBMCs or a T cell subset sorted from them (not recorded which). The chain couples TRBV4-2 to TRBJ1-2; possibly TRBD1 for D (6 bases). CDR3 sequence reads: CASSQDWSGAVGYTF. The CDR3, as DNA: TGTGCCAGCAGCCAAGATTGGTCGGGGGCAGTTGGCTACACCTTC.